The 26 T cell receptor beta chains in this list originate from one sample, sequenced in a study of long-term antiretroviral therapy in people with HIV. With survey level as its setting, the immunoSEQ assay was v3.0. Sequencing was performed with immunoSEQ multiplex PCR; in TCRdb, only in-frame clones are kept and a portion is missing. This table holds around 15,000 clones, just over 75% found once. The material sequenced was unsorted PBMCs, taken 2.1 years after starting antiretroviral therapy. These receptors were obtained from a man aged 35-49 years with HIV.

As DNA, the CDR3 is TGTGCCAGCAGCTTGGATACAGGGACCTACAATGAGCAGTTCTTC. Translation gives CASSLDTGTYNEQFF. The chain recombines TRBV5-4 with TRBJ2-1; tentative D call: TRBD1 (6 bases). Germline V gene data show CDR1 as SGHNT and CDR2 as YYREEE (reference sequence). The CDR3 contains 15 residues. Trimming removed 0 bases from V and 2 bases from J, with 9 bases in between. Looking up the rest from reference TRBV5-4 and TRBJ2-1 gives the full variable domain: ETGVTQSPTHLIKTRGQQVTLRCSSQSGHNTVSWYQQALGQGPQFIFQYYREEENGRGNFPPRFSGLQFPNYSSELNVNALELDDSALYLCASSLDTGTYNEQFFGPGTRLTVL.

This rearrangement joins TRBV27 to TRBJ2-1; TRBD1 might be the D (6 bases). This CDR3 is 16 amino acids long. V lost 2 bases and J lost 9, with 20 bases in between. CDR1 MNHEY and CDR2 SMNVEV come from the germline V gene (reference sequence). CDR3 amino acids: CASSLTATGSGGEQFF. CDR3 sequence (DNA): TGTGCCAGCAGTTTAACCGCTACAGGGTCGGGCGGTGAGCAGTTCTTC.

V usage is TRBV4-1 and J usage is TRBJ1-5; D ambiguous. The V gene lost 1 base and the J gene lost 1 base, with 5 bases spanning the gap. Germline values: CDR1 MGHRA, CDR2 YSYEKL. This CDR3 contains 14 residues. The CDR3 spells CASSQGRSNQPQHF. In DNA, the CDR3 is TGCGCCAGCAGCCAAGGGCGGAGCAATCAGCCCCAGCATTTT.

The V call is TRBV7-9, the J call TRBJ1-1; tentatively, D is TRBD1 (5 bases). V was clipped by 4 bases and J by 3 bases, with 9 bases between them. Per the germline V gene, CDR1 is SEHNR and CDR2 is FQNEAQ (reference sequence). The CDR3 is made up of 13 amino acids. The CDR3 coding sequence is TGTGCCAGCAGCTCCACAGGTTACACTGAAGCTTTCTTT. Translation gives CASSSTGYTEAFF.

V gene TRBV5-1 combines with J gene TRBJ1-1; D gene unclear. The CDR3 sequence is 13 residues long. Trimming removed 3 bases from V and 8 bases from J, with 14 bases in between. Germline lookup yields CDR1 SGHRS and CDR2 YFSETQ. The CDR3 protein is CASSSSPPTEAFF. The CDR3 DNA is TGCGCCAGCAGCTCCTCCCCCCCTACCGAAGCTTTCTTT.

V and J are TRBV10-3 and TRBJ1-2; TRBD1 matches 9 bases. The germline V gene encodes CDR1 ENHRY and CDR2 SYGVKD. The CDR3 covers 15 residues. Unmatched junction bases numbered 15, after V lost 8 bases and J lost 8 bases. CDR3 protein: CAISEFPGTGSGYTF. The DNA for the CDR3 is TGTGCCATCTCCGAATTTCCCGGGACAGGGTCCGGCTACACCTTC.

This chain links TRBV27 with TRBJ2-7; D is unclear. V gave up 1 base and J gave up 3 bases, with 7 bases separating them. The CDR3 totals 13 residues. The germline V gene has CDR1 MNHEY and CDR2 SMNVEV (reference sequence). The CDR3 nucleotides read TGTGCCAGCAGTTTATATCCTGTCTACGAGCAGTACTTC. It translates to CASSLYPVYEQYF.

The V gene is TRBV7-9, the J gene TRBJ2-7; no clear D gene. Germline-derived CDR1 and CDR2 are SEHNR and FQNEAQ (reference sequence). Trimming took off 6 bases at V and 0 bases at J, with 15 bases between the two ends. The CDR3 totals 15 residues. The CDR3 DNA reads TGTGCCAGCAGAGCCGTCCCGGAAGTCTCCTACGAGCAGTACTTC. The encoded protein is CASRAVPEVSYEQYF.

This chain connects TRBV10-2 to TRBJ2-7; 7 bases map to TRBD1. V shed 3 bases and J 1 base; nucleotides not matched to a gene: 6. The CDR3 extends over 15 amino acids. From germline, CDR1 is WSHSY and CDR2 SAAADI. CDR3 in DNA: TGCGCCAGCAGTGATTTAATACAGGGGTCCTACGAGCAGTACTTC. It translates to CASSDLIQGSYEQYF.

The rearrangement links TRBV12-2 to TRBJ1-5; the table gives TRBD1 as D, unverified against the DNA. TRBV12-2 is a pseudogene locus. This CDR3 comprises 14 residues. The CDR3 loop reads CASQRTGFHQPQHF. The CDR3 bases are TGTGCAAGTCAACGGACAGGGTTTCATCAGCCCCAGCATTTT.

This sequence joins TRBV18 and TRBJ1-4, with 10 bases that match TRBD1. V dropped 1 base and J dropped 8; count of bases not matched to a gene: 4. The CDR3 contains 15 residues. Germline CDR1 is KGHSH and CDR2 is LQKENI. CDR3 DNA: TGTGCCAGCTCACCACTGGGACAGGGGAACGAAAAACTGTTTTTT. Its translation is CASSPLGQGNEKLFF.

The chain joins TRBV6-6 to TRBJ2-7; 8 bases fit TRBD2. CDR1 and CDR2 from the germline V gene are MNHNY and SVGAGI (reference sequence). Trimming took 7 bases from V and 0 from J; bases not matched to a gene: 5. This CDR3 spans 14 amino acids. The CDR3 reads CASILGTSSYEQYF. Here the CDR3 DNA reads TGTGCCAGCATCCTAGGGACTAGCTCCTACGAGCAGTACTTC.

The chain has TRBV7-9 and TRBJ1-2; D might be TRBD1 (5 bases). The CDR3 totals 16 residues. Germline values: CDR1 SEHNR, CDR2 FQNEAQ (reference sequence). V lost 5 bases, J lost 0 bases, and 16 bases lay in between. The CDR3 DNA follows: TGTGCCAGCAGCCCAGGACCGCAGGGCCCTAACTATGGCTACACCTTC. It encodes CASSPGPQGPNYGYTF.

The gene calls are TRBV13 and TRBJ1-2, with D possibly being TRBD1 (5 bases). Per germline, CDR1 PRHDT and CDR2 FYEKMQ (reference sequence). The CDR3 loop spans 15 amino acids. V lost 5 bases and J lost 2, with 15 bases in between. The CDR3 nucleotides are TGTGCCAGCAGCCCCGGGGCAGACTACAACTATGGCTACACCTTC. Its translation: CASSPGADYNYGYTF.

The chain employs TRBV7-9 and TRBJ2-5; perhaps TRBD2 as D (5 bases). The CDR3 is 13 residues long. Germline values: CDR1 SEHNR, CDR2 FQNEAQ (reference sequence). V was shortened by 6 bases and J by 2 bases, with 10 bases between the two germline ends. CDR3 residues: CASRPSLQETQYF. The CDR3 DNA reads TGTGCCAGCAGACCTAGCCTTCAAGAGACCCAGTACTTC. Variable domain in full (rest from reference TRBV7-9 and TRBJ2-5): DTGVSQNPRHKITKRGQNVTFRCDPISEHNRLYWYRQTLGQGPEFLTYFQNEAQLEKSRLLSDRFSAERPKGSFSTLEIQRTEQGDSAMYLCASRPSLQETQYFGPGTRLLVL.

J is TRBJ1-1 and V is TRBV9, with 9 bases identical to TRBD1. This CDR3 region has 14 residues. Germline CDR1 SGDLS, CDR2 YYNGEE. V dropped 4 bases and J dropped 1; count of bases not matched to a gene: 2. CDR3 in amino acids: CASSRQGGNTEAFF. The CDR3 DNA is TGTGCCAGCAGCCGACAGGGGGGGAACACTGAAGCTTTCTTT.

This chain links TRBV12-5 with TRBJ1-2; maybe TRBD1 (5 bases). CDR3 length equals 13 residues. In germline, CDR1 is LGHNT, CDR2 FRNRAP. Trimming removed 0 bases from V and 5 bases from J, with 7 bases in between. CDR3 sequence reads: CASGLVRGYGYTF. The CDR3 DNA follows: TGTGCTAGTGGTTTGGTACGGGGGTATGGCTACACCTTC. Drawing the rest from reference TRBV12-5 and TRBJ1-2, the complete variable domain is DARVTQTPRHKVTEMGQEVTMRCQPILGHNTVFWYRQTMMQGLELLAYFRNRAPLDDSGMPKDRFSAEMPDATLATLKIQPSEPRDSAVYFCASGLVRGYGYTFGSGTRLTVV.

This clone was observed once. The J gene is TRBJ1-1, the V gene TRBV7-2; 8 bases line up with TRBD1. The V gene's germline CDR1 is SGHTA and CDR2 FQGNSA. This CDR3 is 15 amino acids long. V was pared by 0 bases and J by 9 bases, with 9 bases of the junction left unmatched. This chain's CDR3 is CASSLAVGGQVQAFF. The CDR3, as DNA: TGTGCCAGCAGCTTAGCCGTCGGGGGACAGGTGCAAGCTTTCTTT.

This sequence joins TRBV12-5 and TRBJ1-1; TRBD1 is a possible D gene (5 bases). From germline, CDR1 is LGHNT and CDR2 FRNRAP. V was trimmed by 5 bases and J by 4 bases, leaving 17 bases between them. The CDR3 runs 15 residues. The CDR3 is CASGTSRGRSTEAFF. CDR3 coding DNA: TGTGCTAGTGGTACTTCCCGGGGCAGGAGCACTGAAGCTTTCTTT.

Concerning this clone itself: This sample includes further DNA sequences coding for the same CDR3. The chain joins TRBV27 to TRBJ2-7, with TRBD1 matching 9 bases. In germline, CDR1 is MNHEY, CDR2 SMNVEV (reference sequence). The CDR3 sequence is 14 residues long. V trimming: 4 bases; J trimming: 4 bases; junction bases outside the gene matches: 5. CDR3 residues: CASSSGTGIYEQYF. DNA for the CDR3: TGTGCCAGCAGTTCCGGGACAGGGATATACGAGCAGTACTTC.

The chain couples TRBV4-2 to TRBJ1-1; 7 bases align to TRBD1. Germline CDR1 reads LGHNA; CDR2 reads YNFKEQ. This CDR3 contains 16 residues. The junction had 11 bases not matched to a gene; V was cut back by 4 bases and J by 3 bases. CDR3 sequence: CASSPRQGEGYTEAFF. CDR3 in DNA: TGTGCCAGCAGCCCTAGACAGGGAGAGGGGTACACTGAAGCTTTCTTT.

V and J are TRBV2 and TRBJ2-7; D gene uncertain. From germline, CDR1 is SNHLY and CDR2 FYNNEI. V was trimmed by 1 base and J by 6 bases, leaving 10 bases between them. This CDR3 spans 13 amino acids. DNA for the CDR3: TGTGCCAGCAGTGAAGGGCAGTGGGGCGAGCAGTACTTC. Translation: CASSEGQWGEQYF.

The rearrangement links TRBV6-1 to TRBJ1-4; tentatively, D is TRBD1 (5 bases). From germline, CDR1 is MNHNS and CDR2 SASEGT. V shed 5 bases and J shed 4 bases, with 11 bases lying between them. This CDR3 contains 14 residues. Written as DNA, the CDR3 is TGTGCCAGCAGTCTGACAGCCTTTAATGAAAAACTGTTTTTT. Its protein is CASSLTAFNEKLFF.

The chain combines TRBV5-1 with TRBJ2-5; D gene ambiguous. Trimming pared 4 bases from V and 4 bases from J, leaving 14 bases between. The CDR3 has 14 residues. CDR1 and CDR2 from the germline V gene are SGHRS and YFSETQ. The CDR3 DNA reads as TGCGCCAGCAGCCCTAGTGCAGGTTCAGAGACCCAGTACTTC. It encodes CASSPSAGSETQYF.

The chain has TRBV9 and TRBJ1-4; 8 nucleotides line up with TRBD1. V shed 4 bases and J 6 bases; nucleotides not matched to a gene: 8. This CDR3 is built from 15 residues. The germline V gene has CDR1 SGDLS and CDR2 YYNGEE. In DNA, the CDR3 is TGTGCCAGCAGCCCCCAAGGACAGGGCCATGAAAAACTGTTTTTT. It codes for CASSPQGQGHEKLFF. The variable domain in full, with the rest retrieved from reference TRBV9 and TRBJ1-4, is DSGVTQTPKHLITATGQRVTLRCSPRSGDLSVYWYQQSLDQGLQFLIQYYNGEERAKGNILERFSAQQFPDLHSELNLSSLELGDSALYFCASSPQGQGHEKLFFGSGTQLSVL.

The CDR3 spells CASSLNSMNTEAFF. DNA of the CDR3: TGTGCCAGCAGCTTGAACAGCATGAACACTGAAGCTTTCTTT. The chain employs TRBV5-8 and TRBJ1-1; D call uncertain. There are 14 residues in the CDR3. From germline, CDR1 is SGHTS and CDR2 YDEGEE. The V and J ends lost 1 base and 0 bases respectively, with 7 bases between them.